The source of this TCR beta chain is a study of T-cell reconstitution after alpha-beta-depleted transplantation in children. The study, taken as a whole, reports: A year post-transplant, T-cell counts and diversity derived mostly from newly produced T cells. About two months after transplant, alpha-beta T cells reportedly came from several hundred expanded graft clones. The high TCRbeta diversity at day 60 in some patients came from surviving recipient T cells and thymic progenitors.

This clonotype showed up many times. The target antigen is unknown. Preparation of the TCRbeta library was carried out with unique molecular identifiers. TCRdb passed the PCR reads through MiXCR, listing each CDR3 protein once. The sample yields roughly 200,000 distinct CDR3 sequences, approximately 10% seen once. This CDR3 comprises 16 residues. V was shortened by 3 bases and J by 5 bases, with 18 bases between the two germline ends. Per the germline V gene, CDR1 is SEHNR and CDR2 is FQNEAQ (reference sequence). This chain joins TRBV7-9 and TRBJ2-3; no clear D. This receptor was taken from a child younger than two with acute myeloid leukemia, due to receive a stem cell transplant. This material consisted of PBMCs, taken before TCRalphabeta/CD19-depleted stem cell transplant. The CDR3: CASSFPAPNLGDTQYF. The CDR3 DNA follows: TGTGCCAGCAGCTTCCCCGCGCCTAACCTGGGAGATACGCAGTATTTT.